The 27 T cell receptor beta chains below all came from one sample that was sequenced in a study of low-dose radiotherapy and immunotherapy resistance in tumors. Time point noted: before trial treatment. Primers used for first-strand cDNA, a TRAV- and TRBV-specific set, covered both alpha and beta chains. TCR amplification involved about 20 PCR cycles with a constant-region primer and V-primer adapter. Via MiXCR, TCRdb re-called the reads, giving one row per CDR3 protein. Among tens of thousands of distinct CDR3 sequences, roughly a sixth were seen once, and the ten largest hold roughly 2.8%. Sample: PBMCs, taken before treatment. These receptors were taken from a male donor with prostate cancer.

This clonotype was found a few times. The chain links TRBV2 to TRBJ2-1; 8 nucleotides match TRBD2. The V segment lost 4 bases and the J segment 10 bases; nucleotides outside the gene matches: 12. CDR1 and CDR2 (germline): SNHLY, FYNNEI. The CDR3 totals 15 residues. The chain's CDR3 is CASSGGRGGVSEQFF. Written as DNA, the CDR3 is TGTGCCAGCAGTGGAGGTCGGGGGGGAGTTTCGGAGCAGTTCTTC.

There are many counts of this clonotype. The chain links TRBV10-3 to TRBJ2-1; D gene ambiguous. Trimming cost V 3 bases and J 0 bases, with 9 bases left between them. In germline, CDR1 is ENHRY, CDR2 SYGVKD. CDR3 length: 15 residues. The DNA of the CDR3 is TGTGCCATCAGTGATGGCAGTAGCTCCTACAATGAGCAGTTCTTC. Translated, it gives CAISDGSSSYNEQFF.

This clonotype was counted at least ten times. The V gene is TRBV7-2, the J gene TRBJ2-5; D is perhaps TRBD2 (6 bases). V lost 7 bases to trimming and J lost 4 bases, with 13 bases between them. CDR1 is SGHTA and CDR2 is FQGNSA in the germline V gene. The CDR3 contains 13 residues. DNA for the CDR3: TGTGCCAGCACCCCGGGGGTACGAGAGACCCAGTACTTC. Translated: CASTPGVRETQYF.

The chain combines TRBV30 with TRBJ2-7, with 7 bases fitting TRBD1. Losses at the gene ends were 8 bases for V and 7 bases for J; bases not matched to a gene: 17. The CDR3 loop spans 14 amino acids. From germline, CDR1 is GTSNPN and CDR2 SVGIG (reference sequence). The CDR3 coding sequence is TGTGCCGGCCAACAGGGGCAGTTATACAATGAGCAGTACTTC. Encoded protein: CAGQQGQLYNEQYF. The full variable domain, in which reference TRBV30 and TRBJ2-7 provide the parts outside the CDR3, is SQTIHQWPATLVQPVGSPLSLECTVEGTSNPNLYWYRQAAGRGLQLLFYSVGIGQISSEVPQNLSASRPQDRQFILSSKKLLLSDSGFYLCAGQQGQLYNEQYFGPGTRLTVT.

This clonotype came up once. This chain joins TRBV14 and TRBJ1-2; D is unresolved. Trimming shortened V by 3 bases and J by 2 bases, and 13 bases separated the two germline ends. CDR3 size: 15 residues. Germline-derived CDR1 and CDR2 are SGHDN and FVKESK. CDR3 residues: CASSQTRGANYGYTF. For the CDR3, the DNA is TGTGCCAGCAGCCAGACGCGTGGAGCAAACTATGGCTACACCTTC.

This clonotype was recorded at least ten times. The CDR3: CASSFGVSTYEQYF. The CDR3 DNA sequence: TGTGCCAGCAGTTTCGGGGTCTCTACCTACGAGCAGTACTTC. The chain uses TRBV12-3 or TRBV12-4 and TRBJ2-7, with D maybe TRBD2 (5 bases). Trimming stripped 3 bases from V and 2 bases from J, with 11 bases between. This CDR3 has 14 amino acids.

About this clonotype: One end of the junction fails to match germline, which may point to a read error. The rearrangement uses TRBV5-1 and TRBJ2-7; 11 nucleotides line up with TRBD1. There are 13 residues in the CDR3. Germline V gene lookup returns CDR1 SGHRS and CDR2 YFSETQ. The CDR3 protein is CASSPGTGGEQYF. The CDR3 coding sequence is TGTGCCAGCAGCCCGGGGACAGGGGGAGAGCAGTACTTC.

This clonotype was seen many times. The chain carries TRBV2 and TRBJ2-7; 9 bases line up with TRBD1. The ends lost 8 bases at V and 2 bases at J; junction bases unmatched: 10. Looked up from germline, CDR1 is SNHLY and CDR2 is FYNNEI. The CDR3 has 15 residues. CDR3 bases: TGTGCCAGCCAGCCCCGGGACAGGGCTCCCTACGAGCAGTACTTC. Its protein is CASQPRDRAPYEQYF.

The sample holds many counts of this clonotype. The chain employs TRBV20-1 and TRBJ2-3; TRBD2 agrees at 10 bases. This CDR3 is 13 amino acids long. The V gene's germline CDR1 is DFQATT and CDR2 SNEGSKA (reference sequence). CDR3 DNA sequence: TGCAGCAAACTAGCGGGGAACACAGATACGCAGTATTTT. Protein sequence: CSKLAGNTDTQYF.

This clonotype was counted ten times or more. CDR3 loop: CASSFLGAETQYF. The CDR3 coding sequence is TGTGCCAGCAGTTTCTTGGGTGCCGAGACCCAGTACTTC. The gene calls are TRBV12-3 or TRBV12-4 and TRBJ2-5, with D unclear. V was pared by 3 bases and J by 5 bases, with 10 bases between. The CDR3 is 13 residues long.

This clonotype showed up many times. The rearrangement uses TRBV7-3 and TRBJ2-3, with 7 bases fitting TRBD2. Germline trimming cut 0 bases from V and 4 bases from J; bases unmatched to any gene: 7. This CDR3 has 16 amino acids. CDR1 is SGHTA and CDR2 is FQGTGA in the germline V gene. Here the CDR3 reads CASSLTFNGGADTQYF. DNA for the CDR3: TGTGCCAGCAGCTTAACTTTTAATGGGGGGGCAGATACGCAGTATTTT.

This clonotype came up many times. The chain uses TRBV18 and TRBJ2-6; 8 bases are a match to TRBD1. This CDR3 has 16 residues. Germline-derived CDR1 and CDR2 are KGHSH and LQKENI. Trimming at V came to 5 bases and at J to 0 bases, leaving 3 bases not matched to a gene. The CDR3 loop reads CASSGTGSSGANVLTF. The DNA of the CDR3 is TGTGCCAGCTCAGGGACAGGAAGCTCTGGGGCCAACGTCCTGACTTTC.

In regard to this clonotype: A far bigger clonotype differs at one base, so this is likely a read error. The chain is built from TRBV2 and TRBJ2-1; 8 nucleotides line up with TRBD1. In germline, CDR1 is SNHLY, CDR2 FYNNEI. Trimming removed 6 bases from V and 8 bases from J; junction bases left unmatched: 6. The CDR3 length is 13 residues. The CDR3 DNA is TGTGCCAGCAGGGGCAGGGGGCTAGATGAGCAGTTCTTC. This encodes CASRGRGLDEQFF.

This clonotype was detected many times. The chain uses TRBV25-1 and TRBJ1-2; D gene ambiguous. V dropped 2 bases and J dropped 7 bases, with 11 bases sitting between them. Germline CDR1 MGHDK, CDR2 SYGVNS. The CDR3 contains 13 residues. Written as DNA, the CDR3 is TGTGCCAGCAGTGAAGGCCCCGTCTCTGGCTACACCTTC. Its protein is CASSEGPVSGYTF.

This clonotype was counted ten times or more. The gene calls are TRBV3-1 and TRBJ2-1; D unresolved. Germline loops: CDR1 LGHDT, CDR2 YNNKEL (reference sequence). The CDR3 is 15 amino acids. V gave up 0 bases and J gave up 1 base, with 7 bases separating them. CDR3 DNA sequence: TGTGCCAGCAGCCAAGAACCCCGGTCCTACAATGAGCAGTTCTTC. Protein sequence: CASSQEPRSYNEQFF.

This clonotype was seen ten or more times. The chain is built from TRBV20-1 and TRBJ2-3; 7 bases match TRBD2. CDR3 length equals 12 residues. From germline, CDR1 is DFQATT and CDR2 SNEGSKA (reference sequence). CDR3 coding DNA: TGCAGCGCAAGACTAGCTTGGGATACGCAGTATTTT. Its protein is CSARLAWDTQYF.

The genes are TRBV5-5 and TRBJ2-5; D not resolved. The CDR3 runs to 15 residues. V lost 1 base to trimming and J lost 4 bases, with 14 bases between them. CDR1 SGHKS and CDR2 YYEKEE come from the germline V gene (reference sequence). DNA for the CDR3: TGTGCCAGCAGCTTGAGGTTAGCAGGCGGAGAGACCCAGTACTTC. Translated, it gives CASSLRLAGGETQYF. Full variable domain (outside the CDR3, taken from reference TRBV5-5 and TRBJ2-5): DAGVTQSPTHLIKTRGQQVTLRCSPISGHKSVSWYQQVLGQGPQFIFQYYEKEERGRGNFPDRFSARQFPNYSSELNVNALLLGDSALYLCASSLRLAGGETQYFGPGTRLLVL.

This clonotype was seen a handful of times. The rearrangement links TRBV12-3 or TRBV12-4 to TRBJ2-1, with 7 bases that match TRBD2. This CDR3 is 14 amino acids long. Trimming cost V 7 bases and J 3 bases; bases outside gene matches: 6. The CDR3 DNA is TGTGCCAGCACCGAATCTAGCGGCTACAATGAGCAGTTCTTC. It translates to CASTESSGYNEQFF.

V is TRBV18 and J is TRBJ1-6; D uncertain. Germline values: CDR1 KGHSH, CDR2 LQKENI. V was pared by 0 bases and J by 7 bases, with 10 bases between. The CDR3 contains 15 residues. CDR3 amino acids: CASSPPEQTNSPLHF. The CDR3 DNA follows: TGTGCCAGCTCACCACCGGAACAGACCAATTCACCCCTCCACTTT. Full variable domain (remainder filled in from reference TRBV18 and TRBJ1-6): NAGVMQNPRHLVRRRGQEARLRCSPMKGHSHVYWYRQLPEEGLKFMVYLQKENIIDESGMPKERFSAEFPKEGPSILRIQQVVRGDSAAYFCASSPPEQTNSPLHFGNGTRLTVT.

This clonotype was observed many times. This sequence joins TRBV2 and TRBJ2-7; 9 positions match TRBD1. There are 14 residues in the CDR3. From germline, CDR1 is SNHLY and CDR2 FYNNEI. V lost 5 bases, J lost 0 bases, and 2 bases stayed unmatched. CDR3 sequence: CASSPGQGSYEQYF. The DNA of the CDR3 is TGTGCCAGCAGTCCGGGACAGGGCTCCTACGAGCAGTACTTC.

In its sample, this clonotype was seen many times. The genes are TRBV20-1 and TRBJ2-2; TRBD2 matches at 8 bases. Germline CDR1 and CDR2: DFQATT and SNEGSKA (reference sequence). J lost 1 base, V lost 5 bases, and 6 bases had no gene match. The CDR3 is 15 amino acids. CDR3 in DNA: TGCAGTGCTCCGGGCCGGGGGGGGAACACCGGGGAGCTGTTTTTT. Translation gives CSAPGRGGNTGELFF.

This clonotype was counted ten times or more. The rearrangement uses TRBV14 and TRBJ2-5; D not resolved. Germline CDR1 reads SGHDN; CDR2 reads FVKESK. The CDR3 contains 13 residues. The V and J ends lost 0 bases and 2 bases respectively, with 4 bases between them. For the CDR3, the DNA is TGTGCCAGCAGCCAAGACATACAAGAGACCCAGTACTTC. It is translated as CASSQDIQETQYF.

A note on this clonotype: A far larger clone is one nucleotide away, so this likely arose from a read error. CDR3 residues: CASTTAAYEQFF. In DNA form, the CDR3 reads TGTGCCAGCACCACGGCAGCCTACGAGCAGTTCTTC. This sequence joins TRBV6-2 or TRBV6-3 and TRBJ2-1, with D uncertain. Trimming cost V 7 bases and J 10 bases, with 14 bases left between them. This CDR3 is 12 amino acids long. The V gene's germline CDR1 is MNHEY and CDR2 SVGEGT.

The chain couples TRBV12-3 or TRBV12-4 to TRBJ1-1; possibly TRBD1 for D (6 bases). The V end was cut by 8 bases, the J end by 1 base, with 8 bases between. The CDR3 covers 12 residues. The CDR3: CASLGANTEAFF. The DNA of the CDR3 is TGTGCCAGCCTGGGGGCGAACACTGAAGCTTTCTTT.

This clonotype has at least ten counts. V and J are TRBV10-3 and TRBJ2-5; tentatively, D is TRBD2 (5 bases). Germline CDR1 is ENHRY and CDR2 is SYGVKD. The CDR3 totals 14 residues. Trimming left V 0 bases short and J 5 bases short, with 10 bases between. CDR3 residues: CAISESASWETQYF. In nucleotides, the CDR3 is TGTGCCATCAGTGAGTCGGCTAGCTGGGAGACCCAGTACTTC.

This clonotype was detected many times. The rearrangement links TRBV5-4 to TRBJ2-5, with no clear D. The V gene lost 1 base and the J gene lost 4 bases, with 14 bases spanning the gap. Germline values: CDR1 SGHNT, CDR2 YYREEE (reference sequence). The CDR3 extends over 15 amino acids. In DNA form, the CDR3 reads TGTGCCAGCAGCTTGCCTGGATTTTCGGTAGAGACCCAGTACTTC. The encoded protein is CASSLPGFSVETQYF.

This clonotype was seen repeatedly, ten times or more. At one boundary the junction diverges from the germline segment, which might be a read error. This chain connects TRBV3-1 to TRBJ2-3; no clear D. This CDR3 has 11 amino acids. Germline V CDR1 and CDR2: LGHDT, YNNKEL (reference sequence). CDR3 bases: TGTGCCAGCAGCCAAGCAGAAACGCAGTATTTT. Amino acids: CASSQAETQYF.